What follows describes a single TCR beta chain. Its antigen is undetermined. These data belong to a study of long-term antiretroviral therapy in people with HIV. Study details: The 2015 immediate-ART recommendation came about a decade after the earliest samples.

An immunoSEQ assay, version v3.0, was performed at survey level. Sequencing was intended to reach about 35,000-50,000 T-cell genomes per sample. The method was immunoSEQ multiplex PCR; TCRdb's version includes in-frame clones alone and lacks a portion of them. The repertoire holds about 16,000 clones, 81% seen once, with around 13% in the top ten. The study, taken as a whole, reports: In samples taken after ART, diversity increased but remained below transplant donor control levels. Blood specimens, gathered between about 2003 and 2018, were possibly obtained under older ART regimens.

Germline V gene sequence: CDR1 MNHEY, CDR2 SMNVEV (reference sequence). J gave up 5 bases and V 5 bases, and 4 bases lay outside the gene matches. The CDR3 runs to 14 residues. The chain recombines TRBV27 with TRBJ2-1; 9 bases match TRBD2. The sequences come from unsorted PBMCs, collected roughly 14 months before starting antiretroviral therapy. The sequence was collected from a man aged 25 to 45 with HIV. CDR3: CASSTRLADNEQFF. The CDR3 nucleotides are TGTGCCAGCAGTACACGACTAGCGGACAATGAGCAGTTCTTC.